The entry below gives a single T cell receptor (beta chain) sequence along with its context. Its antigen is still unknown. These data come from a study of beta chain features in type 1 diabetes. Study-level information: All of the samples together had 107,917,701 sorted cells examined.

About 110 mL of blood, on average, came from one heparinised draw per donor. Sorting based on CD45RO/CCR7/CD25/CD127/CD95/CD27 separated CD4+ naive, central memory, regulatory and stem cell-like memory cells. The sequenced template was cDNA made from the entire isolated RNA. The data were produced by immunoSEQ multiplex PCR, yet TCRdb's version contains in-frame clones alone and is incomplete. The table has hundreds of thousands of clones, roughly a sixth seen once; the top ten hold approximately 0.099%. Whole-study results and caveats: PCR might show a preference for shorter templates, equally across patients and controls.

The TCR sequence derives from a man younger than 35 in good health. The sequenced sample was naive CD4+ T cells from blood.

The CDR3 sequence is CASRALGGQETQYF. The DNA of the CDR3 is TGTGCCAGCAGGGCGCTGGGGGGCCAAGAGACCCAGTACTTC. The rearrangement links TRBV5-6 to TRBJ2-5; possibly TRBD2 for D (6 bases). The CDR3 has 14 residues. CDR1 and CDR2 from the germline V gene are SGHDT and YYEEEE. V gave up 5 bases and J gave up 1 base, with 12 bases separating them.